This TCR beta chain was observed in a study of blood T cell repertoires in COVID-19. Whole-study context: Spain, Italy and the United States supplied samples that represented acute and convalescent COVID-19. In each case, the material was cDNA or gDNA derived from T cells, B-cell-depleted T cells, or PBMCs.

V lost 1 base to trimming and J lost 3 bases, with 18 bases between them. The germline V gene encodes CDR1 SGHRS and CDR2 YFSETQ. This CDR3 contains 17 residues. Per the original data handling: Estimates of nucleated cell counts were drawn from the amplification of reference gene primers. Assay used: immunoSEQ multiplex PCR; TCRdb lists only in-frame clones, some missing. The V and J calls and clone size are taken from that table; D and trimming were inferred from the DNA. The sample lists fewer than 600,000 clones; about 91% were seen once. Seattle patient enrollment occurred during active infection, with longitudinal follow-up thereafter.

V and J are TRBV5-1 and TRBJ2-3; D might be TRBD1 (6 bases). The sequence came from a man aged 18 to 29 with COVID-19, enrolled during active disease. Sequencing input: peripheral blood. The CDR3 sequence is CASSLRSLQGVTDTQYF. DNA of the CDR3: TGCGCCAGCAGCTTGCGTTCATTACAGGGAGTAACAGATACGCAGTATTTT.